This TCR beta chain was recovered during a study of cytomegalovirus exposure and HLA in healthy donors. Study-wide findings and caveats: In a later analysis, a missense DCLRE1C variant was linked to TCR beta V- and J-gene trimming.

The primer mix had 60 Vbeta and 13 Jbeta primers. As handled by the study authors: Unique TCR beta chains numbered 80 million to 95 million in a later analysis, with roughly 11 million shared. TCRdb's copy holds only in-frame clones and misses some; the assay was immunoSEQ multiplex PCR. For V, J and clone size, that table is used; D and trimming come from the DNA. The data show some 170,000 clones, with 75% to 85% seen just once and about 4.3% held by the top ten. Notes on this clone: Its specificity is not known.

Sequenced material: PBMCs. The sequence was collected from a man between 25 and 39 years old in good health and CMV-seronegative.

The CDR3 loop is CASSFQGAGEKLFF. In DNA, the CDR3 is TGCGCCAGCAGCTTTCAGGGGGCGGGTGAAAAACTGTTTTTT. The rearrangement joins TRBV5-1 to TRBJ1-4; the match to TRBD1 covers 8 bases. Germline CDR1 is SGHRS and CDR2 is YFSETQ. J gave up 7 bases and V 2 bases, and 4 bases lay outside the gene matches. The CDR3 has 14 residues.